The 5 T cell receptor beta chains below were found in one sample sequenced in a study of T cells after yellow fever vaccination. One entry per CDR3 protein, called by TCRdb with MiXCR from the 5' RACE reads. The data show about 310,000 distinct CDR3 sequences, with approximately 3.8% seen just once and 23% held by the top ten. Here the sequenced sample was PBMCs, taken on the day of the yellow fever booster vaccination. All receptors derive from a man aged 18 to 30 who received the YFV17D yellow fever vaccine.

The chain joins TRBV4-3 to TRBJ2-1, with D perhaps matching TRBD1 or TRBD2 (5 bases each). Trimming removed 0 bases at V and 8 bases at J, with 11 bases between. This CDR3 is built from 14 residues. Germline CDR1 is LGHNA and CDR2 is YSLEER. DNA for the CDR3: TGCGCCAGCAGCCAAGATGGGGGAGACTATGAGCAGTTCTTC. As protein: CASSQDGGDYEQFF.

The rearrangement links TRBV11-2 to TRBJ1-2; no firm D call. CDR1 SGHAT and CDR2 FQNNGV come from the germline V gene. The CDR3 is 13 amino acids. Deletions cut 2 bases from V and 0 bases from J, with 4 bases between. For the CDR3, the DNA is TGTGCCAGCAGCTTAATGTCTAACTATGGCTACACCTTC. It translates to CASSLMSNYGYTF.

This clonotype was seen ten or more times. The rearrangement uses TRBV7-2 and TRBJ2-1, with D hard to call. The V gene's germline CDR1 is SGHTA and CDR2 FQGNSA. Trimming cost V 1 base and J 6 bases, with 16 bases left between them. This CDR3 is 16 amino acids long. CDR3 bases: TGTGCCAGCAGCTTAGGTTCCCCAGTGCAGCTCAATGAGCAGTTCTTC. It is translated as CASSLGSPVQLNEQFF. The full variable domain, in which reference TRBV7-2 and TRBJ2-1 provide the parts outside the CDR3, is GAGVSQSPSNKVTEKGKDVELRCDPISGHTALYWYRQSLGQGLEFLIYFQGNSAPDKSGLPSDRFSAERTGGSVSTLTIQRTQQEDSAVYLCASSLGSPVQLNEQFFGPGTRLTVL.

Many counts were recorded for this clonotype. V and J are TRBV4-3 and TRBJ2-5; the D is unclear. The CDR3 length is 15 residues. V was pared by 0 bases and J by 5 bases, with 13 bases between. Per germline, CDR1 LGHNA and CDR2 YSLEER. The CDR3 is CASSQDFFGVETQYF. Here the CDR3 DNA reads TGCGCCAGCAGCCAAGATTTCTTCGGCGTGGAGACCCAGTACTTC.

This clonotype was detected only a few times. J is TRBJ2-3 and V is TRBV5-4, with D unresolved. From germline, CDR1 is SGHNT and CDR2 YYREEE (reference sequence). Trimming stripped 4 bases from V and 8 bases from J, with 23 bases between. The CDR3 totals 16 residues. CDR3: CASSLVRVGTDGTQYF. CDR3 nucleotide sequence: TGTGCCAGCAGCCTCGTCCGGGTTGGTACAGATGGTACGCAGTATTTT.